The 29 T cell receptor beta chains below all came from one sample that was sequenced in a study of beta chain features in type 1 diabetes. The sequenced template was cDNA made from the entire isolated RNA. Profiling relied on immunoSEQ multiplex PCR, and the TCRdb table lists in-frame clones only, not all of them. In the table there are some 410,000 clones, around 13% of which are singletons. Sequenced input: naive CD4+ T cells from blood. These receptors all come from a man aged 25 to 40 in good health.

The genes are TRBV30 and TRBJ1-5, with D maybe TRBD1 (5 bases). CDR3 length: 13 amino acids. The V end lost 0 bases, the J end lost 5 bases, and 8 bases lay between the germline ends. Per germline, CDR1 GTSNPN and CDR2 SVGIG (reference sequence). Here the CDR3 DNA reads TGTGCCTGGAGTGTCCTGGGGGATCAGCCCCAGCATTTT. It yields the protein CAWSVLGDQPQHF.

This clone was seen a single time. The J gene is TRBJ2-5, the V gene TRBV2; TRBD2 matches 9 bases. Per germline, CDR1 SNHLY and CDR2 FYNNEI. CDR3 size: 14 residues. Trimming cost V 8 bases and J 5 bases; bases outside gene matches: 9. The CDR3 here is CASVASGVRETQYF. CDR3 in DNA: TGTGCCAGCGTGGCTAGCGGGGTGAGGGAGACCCAGTACTTC.

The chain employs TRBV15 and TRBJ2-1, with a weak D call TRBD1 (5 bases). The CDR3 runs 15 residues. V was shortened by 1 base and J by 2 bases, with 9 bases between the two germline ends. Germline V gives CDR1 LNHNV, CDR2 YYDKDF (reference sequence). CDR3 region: CATSRVQGTYNEQFF. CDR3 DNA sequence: TGTGCCACCAGCAGAGTTCAGGGAACCTACAATGAGCAGTTCTTC. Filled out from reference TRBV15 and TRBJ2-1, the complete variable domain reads DAMVIQNPRYQVTQFGKPVTLSCSQTLNHNVMYWYQQKSSQAPKLLFHYYDKDFNNEADTPDNFQSRRPNTSFCFLDIRSPGLGDTAMYLCATSRVQGTYNEQFFGPGTRLTVL.

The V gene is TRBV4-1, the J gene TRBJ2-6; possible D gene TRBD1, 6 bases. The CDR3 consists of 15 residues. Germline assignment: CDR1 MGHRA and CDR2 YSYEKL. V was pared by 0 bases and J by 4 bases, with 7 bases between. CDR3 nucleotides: TGCGCCAGCAGCCAAGAGGGGGCAGGGGCCAACGTCCTGACTTTC. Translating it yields CASSQEGAGANVLTF.

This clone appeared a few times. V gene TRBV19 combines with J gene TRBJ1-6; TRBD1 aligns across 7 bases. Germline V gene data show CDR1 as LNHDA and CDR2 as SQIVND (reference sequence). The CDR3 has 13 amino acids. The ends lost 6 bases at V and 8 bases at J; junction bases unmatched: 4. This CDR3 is CASRNRGDSPLHF. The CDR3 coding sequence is TGTGCCAGTAGAAACAGGGGTGATTCACCCCTCCACTTT. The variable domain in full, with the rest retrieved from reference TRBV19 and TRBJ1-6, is DGGITQSPKYLFRKEGQNVTLSCEQNLNHDAMYWYRQDPGQGLRLIYYSQIVNDFQKGDIAEGYSVSREKKESFPLTVTSAQKNPTAFYLCASRNRGDSPLHFGNGTRLTVT.

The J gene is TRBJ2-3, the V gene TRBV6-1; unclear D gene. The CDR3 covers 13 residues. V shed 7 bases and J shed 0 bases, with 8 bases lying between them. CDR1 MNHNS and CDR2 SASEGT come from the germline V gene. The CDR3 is CASTATSTDTQYF. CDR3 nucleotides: TGTGCCAGCACAGCGACTAGCACAGATACGCAGTATTTT.

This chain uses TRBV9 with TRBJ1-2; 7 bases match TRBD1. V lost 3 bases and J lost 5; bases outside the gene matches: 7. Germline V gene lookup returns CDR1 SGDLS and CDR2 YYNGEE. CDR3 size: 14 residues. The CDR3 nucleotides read TGTGCCAGCAGCGCGGCGGACAGGACTTATGGCTACACCTTC. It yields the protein CASSAADRTYGYTF.

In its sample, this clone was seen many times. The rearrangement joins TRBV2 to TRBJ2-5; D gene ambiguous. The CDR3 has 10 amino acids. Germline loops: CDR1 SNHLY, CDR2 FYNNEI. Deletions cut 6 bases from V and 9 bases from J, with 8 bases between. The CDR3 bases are TGTGCCAGCAGGCTTCTGGCCCAGTACTTC. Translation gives CASRLLAQYF.

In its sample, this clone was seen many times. This CDR3 is CASSLTATSGSDEQFF. In DNA, the CDR3 is TGTGCCAGCAGCTTAACCGCGACTAGCGGGAGTGATGAGCAGTTCTTC. V usage is TRBV7-3 and J usage is TRBJ2-1, with 12 bases lining up with TRBD2. Germline CDR1 SGHTA, CDR2 FQGTGA. The CDR3 extends over 16 amino acids. After removal of 0 bases from V and 8 bases from J, the junction contained 5 bases not matched to a gene.

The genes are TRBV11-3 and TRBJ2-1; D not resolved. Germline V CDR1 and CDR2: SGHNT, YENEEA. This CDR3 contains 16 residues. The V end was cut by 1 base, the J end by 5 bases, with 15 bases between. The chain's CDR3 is CASSLGLSLSNNEQFF. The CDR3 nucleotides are TGTGCCAGCAGCTTAGGCTTGTCCTTGTCTAACAATGAGCAGTTCTTC.

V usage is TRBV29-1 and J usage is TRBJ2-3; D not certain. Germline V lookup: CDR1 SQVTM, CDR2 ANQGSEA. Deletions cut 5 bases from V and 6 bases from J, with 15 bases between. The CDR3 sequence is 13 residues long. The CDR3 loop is CSVSSNRLDTQYF. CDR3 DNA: TGCAGCGTTTCTAGTAATCGGCTTGATACGCAGTATTTT.

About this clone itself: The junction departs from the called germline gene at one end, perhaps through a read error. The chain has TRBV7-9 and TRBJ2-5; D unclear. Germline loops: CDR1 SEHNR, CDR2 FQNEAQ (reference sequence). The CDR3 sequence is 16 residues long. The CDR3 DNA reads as TGTACCAGCAGCTTTGGCAGACTTAACCCAGAAGAGACCCAGTACTTC. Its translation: CTSSFGRLNPEETQYF.

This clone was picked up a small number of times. The CDR3 protein is CACTRGDWDTQYF. CDR3 sequence (DNA): TGTGCCTGCACCAGGGGGGATTGGGATACGCAGTATTTT. The chain is built from TRBV30 and TRBJ2-3, with a tentative D call TRBD1 (7 bases). Per the germline V gene, CDR1 is GTSNPN and CDR2 is SVGIG (reference sequence). The CDR3 loop spans 13 amino acids. V was pared by 6 bases and J by 6 bases, with 16 bases between.

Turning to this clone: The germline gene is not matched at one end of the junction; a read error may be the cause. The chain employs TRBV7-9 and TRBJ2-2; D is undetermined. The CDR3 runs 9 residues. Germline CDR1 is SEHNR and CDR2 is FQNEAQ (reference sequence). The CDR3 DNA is TGTGCCAGCAGCAAATCCAAGGGTTTT. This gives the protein CASSKSKGF.

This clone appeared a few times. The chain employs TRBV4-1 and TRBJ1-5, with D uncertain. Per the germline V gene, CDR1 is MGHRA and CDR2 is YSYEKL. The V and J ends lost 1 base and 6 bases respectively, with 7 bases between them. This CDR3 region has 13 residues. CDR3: CASSQGGFQPQHF. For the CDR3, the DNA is TGCGCCAGCAGCCAAGGAGGGTTTCAGCCCCAGCATTTT.

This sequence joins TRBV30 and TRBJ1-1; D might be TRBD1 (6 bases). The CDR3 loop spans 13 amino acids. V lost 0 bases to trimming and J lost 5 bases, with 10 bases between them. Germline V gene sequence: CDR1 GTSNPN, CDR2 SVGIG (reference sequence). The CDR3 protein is CAWSVGGRTEAFF. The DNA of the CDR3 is TGTGCCTGGAGTGTCGGGGGGCGAACTGAAGCTTTCTTT.

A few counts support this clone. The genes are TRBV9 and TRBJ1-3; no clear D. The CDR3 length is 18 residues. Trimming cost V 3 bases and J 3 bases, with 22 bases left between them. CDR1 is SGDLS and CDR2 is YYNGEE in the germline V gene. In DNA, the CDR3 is TGTGCCAGCAGCGGGGCCGCTCCAGAGGGATCAAGTGGAAACACCATATATTTT. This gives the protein CASSGAAPEGSSGNTIYF.

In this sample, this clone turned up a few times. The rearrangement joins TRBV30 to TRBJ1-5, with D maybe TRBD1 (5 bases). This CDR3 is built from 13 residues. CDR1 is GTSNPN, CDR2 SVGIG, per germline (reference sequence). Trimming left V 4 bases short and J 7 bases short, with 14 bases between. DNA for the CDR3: TGTGCCTGGAAGTCAGGGCCGGGACAGCCCCAGCATTTT. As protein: CAWKSGPGQPQHF. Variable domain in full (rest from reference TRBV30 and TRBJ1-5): SQTIHQWPATLVQPVGSPLSLECTVEGTSNPNLYWYRQAAGRGLQLLFYSVGIGQISSEVPQNLSASRPQDRQFILSSKKLLLSDSGFYLCAWKSGPGQPQHFGDGTRLSIL.

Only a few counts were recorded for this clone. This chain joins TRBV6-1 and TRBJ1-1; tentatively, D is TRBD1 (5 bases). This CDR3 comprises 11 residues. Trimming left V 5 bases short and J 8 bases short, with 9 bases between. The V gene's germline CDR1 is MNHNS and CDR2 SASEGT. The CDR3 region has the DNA TGTGCCAGCAGTCTTGACAGCGAAGCTTTCTTT. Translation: CASSLDSEAFF.

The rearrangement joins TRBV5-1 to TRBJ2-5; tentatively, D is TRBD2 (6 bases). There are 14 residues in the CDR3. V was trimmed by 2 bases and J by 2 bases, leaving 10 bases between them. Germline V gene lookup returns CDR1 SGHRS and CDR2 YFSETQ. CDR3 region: CASSLELAQETQYF. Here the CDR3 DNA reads TGCGCCAGCAGCTTAGAGCTAGCGCAAGAGACCCAGTACTTC.

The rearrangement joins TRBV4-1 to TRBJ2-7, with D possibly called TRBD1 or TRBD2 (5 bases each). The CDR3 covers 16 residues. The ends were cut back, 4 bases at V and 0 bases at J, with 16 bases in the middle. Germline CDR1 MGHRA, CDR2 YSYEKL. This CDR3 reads CASSLGTGRSSYEQYF. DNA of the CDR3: TGCGCCAGCAGCCTCGGAACGGGACGGAGCTCCTACGAGCAGTACTTC.

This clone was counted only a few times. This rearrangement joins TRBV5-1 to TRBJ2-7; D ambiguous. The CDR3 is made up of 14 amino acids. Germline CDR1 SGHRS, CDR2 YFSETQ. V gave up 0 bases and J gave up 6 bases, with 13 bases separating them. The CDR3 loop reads CASSLGLVNPEQYV. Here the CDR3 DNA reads TGCGCCAGCAGCTTGGGCCTAGTAAACCCCGAGCAGTACGTC.

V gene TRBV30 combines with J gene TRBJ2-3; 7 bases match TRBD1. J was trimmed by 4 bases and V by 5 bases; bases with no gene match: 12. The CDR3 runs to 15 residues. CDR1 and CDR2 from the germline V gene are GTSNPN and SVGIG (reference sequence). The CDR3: CAWGDGQAAADTQYF. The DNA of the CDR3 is TGTGCCTGGGGAGATGGACAGGCGGCAGCAGATACGCAGTATTTT.

The CDR3 region is CASSLKTEETQYF. The CDR3 DNA reads as TGTGCCAGCAGCCTGAAGACTGAAGAGACCCAGTACTTC. The V gene is TRBV5-4, the J gene TRBJ2-5; D is unclear. The CDR3 runs to 13 residues. The germline CDR1 and CDR2 sequences are SGHNT and YYREEE (reference sequence). The V end lost 4 bases, the J end lost 3 bases, and 10 bases lay between the germline ends.

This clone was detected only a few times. This chain's CDR3 is CASGKVGALTDTQYF. CDR3 coding DNA: TGTGCCAGCGGGAAAGTGGGAGCTTTGACAGATACGCAGTATTTT. The V and J genes are TRBV6-5 and TRBJ2-3; maybe TRBD2 (5 bases). The germline V gene encodes CDR1 MNHEY and CDR2 SVGAGI. Trimming took off 8 bases at V and 3 bases at J, with 18 bases between the two ends. CDR3 size: 15 residues.

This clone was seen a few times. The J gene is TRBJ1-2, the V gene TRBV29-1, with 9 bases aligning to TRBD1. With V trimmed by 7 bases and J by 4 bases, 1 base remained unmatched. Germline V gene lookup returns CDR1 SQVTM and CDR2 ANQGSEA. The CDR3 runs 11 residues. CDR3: CSGGQGYGYTF. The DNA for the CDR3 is TGCAGCGGGGGACAGGGCTATGGCTACACCTTC.

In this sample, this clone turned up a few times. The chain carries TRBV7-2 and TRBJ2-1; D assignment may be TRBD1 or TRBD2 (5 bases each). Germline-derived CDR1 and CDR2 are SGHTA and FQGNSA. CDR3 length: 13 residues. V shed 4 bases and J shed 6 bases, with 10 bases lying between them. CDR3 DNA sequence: TGTGCCAGCAGCTCGTGGGGGAGCAATGAGCAGTTCTTC. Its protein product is CASSSWGSNEQFF.

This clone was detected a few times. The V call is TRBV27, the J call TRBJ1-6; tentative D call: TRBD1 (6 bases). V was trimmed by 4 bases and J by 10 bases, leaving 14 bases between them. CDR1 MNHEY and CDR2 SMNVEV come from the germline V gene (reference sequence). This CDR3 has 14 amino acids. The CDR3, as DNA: TGTGCCAGCAGTTGGGGCAGGGGAAGCTCACCCCTCCACTTT. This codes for CASSWGRGSSPLHF.

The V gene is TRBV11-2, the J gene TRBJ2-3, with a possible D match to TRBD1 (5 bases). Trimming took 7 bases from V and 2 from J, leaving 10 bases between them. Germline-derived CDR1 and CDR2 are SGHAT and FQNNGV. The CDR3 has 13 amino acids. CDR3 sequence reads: CASTLRVTDTQYF. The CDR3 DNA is TGTGCCAGCACCCTCAGGGTCACAGATACGCAGTATTTT.